This T cell receptor (beta chain) derives from a study of T cell repertoires in cytomegalovirus infection. Using its own MiXCR run on the reads, TCRdb lists one record per CDR3 protein. The table lists about 230,000 distinct CDR3 sequences, 22% of them singletons. CDR1 and CDR2 (germline): DFQATT, SNEGSKA (reference sequence). The CDR3 has 13 amino acids. J lost 3 bases, V lost 4 bases, and 3 bases had no gene match. A remark on this clonotype: Its antigen is still unknown.

General study results and limits: Carriers of CMV plus the relevant HLA were identified by cumulative public TCR beta family frequency.

This chain links TRBV20-1 with TRBJ2-7; 10 nucleotides line up with TRBD2. This TCR came from a human donor in good health (CMV status not recorded). Some clones in this sample may be carry-over from other donors' samples. The sequencing sample was made of CD8+ T cells from PBMCs. Here the CDR3 DNA reads TGCAGTGCTACCTCTAGCGGGGGCTACGAGCAGTACTTC. It yields the protein CSATSSGGYEQYF.